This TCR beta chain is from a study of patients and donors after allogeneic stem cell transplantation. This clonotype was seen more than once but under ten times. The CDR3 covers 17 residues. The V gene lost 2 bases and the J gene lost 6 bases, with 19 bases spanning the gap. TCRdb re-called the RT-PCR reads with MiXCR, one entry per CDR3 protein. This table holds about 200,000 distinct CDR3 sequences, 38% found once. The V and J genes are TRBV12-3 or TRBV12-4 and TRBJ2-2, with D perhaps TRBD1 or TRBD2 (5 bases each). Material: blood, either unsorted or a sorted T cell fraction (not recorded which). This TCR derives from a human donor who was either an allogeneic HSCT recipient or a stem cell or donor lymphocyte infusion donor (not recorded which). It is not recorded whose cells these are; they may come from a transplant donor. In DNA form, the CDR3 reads TGTGCCAGCAGTTTAAGGGGTCTGACCCGAGGGGCCGGGGAGCTGTTTTTT. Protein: CASSLRGLTRGAGELFF.